The rows below give T cell receptor beta chains drawn from one sample of a study of cytomegalovirus exposure and HLA in healthy donors. Sequencing was performed with immunoSEQ multiplex PCR; in TCRdb, only in-frame clones are kept and a portion is missing. Among some 160,000 clones, 80% to 90% were seen once, and the ten largest hold about 4.3%. The sample taken for sequencing was PBMCs. The source is a woman aged 40 to 55 in good health and CMV-seropositive. CDR3s include the opening cysteine and the closing phenylalanine or tryptophan. D genes are given only for firm matches. The listing skips clone size in some rows; elsewhere it reads once, few, many or a size class.

V gene	D gene	clone size	J gene	CDR3 DNA	CDR3 protein
TRBV5-4	.	.	TRBJ2-7	TGTGCCAGCAGCTTGGGACAGTACGAGCAGTACTTC	CASSLGQYEQYF
TRBV7-9	TRBD2	.	TRBJ2-4	TGTGCCAGCAGCCCAGCGGGGGGGCTGTCCATTCAGTACTTC	CASSPAGGLSIQYF
TRBV7-9	.	.	TRBJ2-7	TGTGCCAGCAGCTTAGGCAGTCCCGAGCAGTACTTC	CASSLGSPEQYF
TRBV9	TRBD1	.	TRBJ2-2	TGTGCCAGCAGCGTAGATGGGACAGGAGCGAACACCGGGGAGCTGTTTTTT	CASSVDGTGANTGELFF
TRBV28	TRBD1	.	TRBJ1-2	TGTGCCAGCGTAAGACTCGGGACAGACTATGGCTACACCTTC	CASVRLGTDYGYTF
TRBV5-6	.	.	TRBJ2-1	TGTGCCAGCAGCTCCGAATTGCAGGGACGGGGACACTACAATGAGCAGTTCTTC	CASSSELQGRGHYNEQFF
TRBV5-6	TRBD1	.	TRBJ2-7	TGTGCCAGCAAAAGACTCAACAGGGGATCCTACGAGCAGTACTTC	CASKRLNRGSYEQYF
TRBV7-2	TRBD1	once	TRBJ1-2	TGTGCCAGCAGCTTGGGGGACAGGGGCTATGGCTACACCTTC	CASSLGDRGYGYTF
TRBV5-8	TRBD1	.	TRBJ2-7	TGTGCCAGCAGCTATAATTGGGACAGCTACGAGCAGTACTTC	CASSYNWDSYEQYF
TRBV28	TRBD2	.	TRBJ2-2	TGTGCCAGCAGTTTAATCGGCCGGGCTAGCGGGAGGACCGGGGAGCTGTTTTTT	CASSLIGRASGRTGELFF
TRBV18	TRBD2	few	TRBJ2-3	TGTGCCAGCACCATGACTAGCGGAGACCTCACAGATACGCAGTATTTT	CASTMTSGDLTDTQYF